The 28 T cell receptor beta chains reported below all come from one sample, sequenced in a study of blood T cell repertoires in COVID-19. The protocol was immunoSEQ multiplex PCR, while the TCRdb copy is restricted to in-frame clones and leaves out a portion. Among 45,000 to 60,000 clones listed, 70% to 80% were seen once. The source material was PBMCs or T cells enriched from blood (not recorded which). These receptors all come from a woman between 50 and 59 years old with acute COVID-19.

This rearrangement joins TRBV19 to TRBJ1-4; D gene ambiguous. The CDR3 covers 11 residues. CDR1 and CDR2 from the germline V gene are LNHDA and SQIVND (reference sequence). Trimming removed 3 bases at V and 8 bases at J, with 4 bases between. The CDR3 reads CASSIGEKLFF. CDR3 coding DNA: TGTGCCAGTAGTATCGGGGAAAAACTGTTTTTT.

The chain links TRBV7-2 to TRBJ1-1; perhaps TRBD1 as D (5 bases). Between the trimmed V and J ends, which lost 1 base and 3 bases, there was a span of 12 bases. CDR1 is SGHTA and CDR2 is FQGNSA in the germline V gene. The CDR3 sequence is 15 residues long. DNA for the CDR3: TGTGCCAGCAGCTTAGAGGGCAGGGCCTACACTGAAGCTTTCTTT. Translating it yields CASSLEGRAYTEAFF.

The rearrangement uses TRBV2 and TRBJ2-5; 10 bases match TRBD1. The CDR3 loop spans 15 amino acids. After removal of 6 bases from V and 1 base from J, the junction contained 5 bases not matched to a gene. Germline V gene sequence: CDR1 SNHLY, CDR2 FYNNEI. For the CDR3, the DNA is TGTGCCAGCAGGCGGGACAGGGGCCCCCAAGAGACCCAGTACTTC. The encoded protein is CASRRDRGPQETQYF.

The sample holds one count of this clone. This chain links TRBV2 with TRBJ2-4; D remains unclear. The V end lost 5 bases, the J end lost 0 bases, and 8 bases lay between the germline ends. This CDR3 is built from 14 residues. Germline V lookup: CDR1 SNHLY, CDR2 FYNNEI. The CDR3 reads CASSYTLAKNIQYF. CDR3 nucleotide sequence: TGTGCCAGCAGTTATACTTTAGCCAAAAACATTCAGTACTTC.

The J gene is TRBJ2-1, the V gene TRBV28, with 16 bases identical to TRBD2. Germline V gene lookup returns CDR1 MDHEN and CDR2 SYDVKM. The CDR3 spans 15 residues. After removal of 6 bases from V and 16 bases from J, the junction contained 12 bases not matched to a gene. CDR3 nucleotide sequence: TGTGCCAGCAGCTCCCCAGGGGGACTAGCGGGGGGGCAATTCTTC. Amino acids: CASSSPGGLAGGQFF.

This clone is categorized as medium-sized. The sample holds other DNA sequences that translate to the same CDR3. The chain couples TRBV7-9 to TRBJ1-2; 7 bases fit TRBD1. Germline V gene lookup returns CDR1 SEHNR and CDR2 FQNEAQ (reference sequence). V dropped 7 bases and J dropped 8; count of bases not matched to a gene: 7. This CDR3 is built from 12 residues. Written as DNA, the CDR3 is TGTGCCAGCATTCGCGGAGGGGGCGGCTACACCTTC. Translating gives CASIRGGGGYTF.

The genes are TRBV7-2 and TRBJ2-7; D is unclear. Trimming removed 1 base from V and 4 bases from J, with 20 bases in between. Germline values: CDR1 SGHTA, CDR2 FQGNSA. The length of the CDR3 is 17 residues. The CDR3 DNA sequence: TGTGCCAGCAGCTTAGTGAGCCGGTCGATCCAAGTATACGAGCAGTACTTC. It translates to CASSLVSRSIQVYEQYF.

The chain links TRBV5-5 to TRBJ1-6; TRBD1 matches at 8 bases. V lost 4 bases to trimming and J lost 7 bases; unmatched junction nucleotides: 7. The CDR3 runs 15 residues. Germline CDR1 is SGHKS and CDR2 is YYEKEE (reference sequence). In nucleotides, the CDR3 is TGTGCCAGCAGCCCGCGGACAGGGCAGAATTCACCCCTCCACTTT. Protein sequence: CASSPRTGQNSPLHF.

This chain links TRBV28 with TRBJ1-1, with D unclear. The CDR3 loop spans 13 amino acids. Germline V gene sequence: CDR1 MDHEN, CDR2 SYDVKM. Trimming took off 6 bases at V and 7 bases at J, with 15 bases between the two ends. Here the CDR3 reads CASRDSVGSEAFF. The CDR3 DNA reads TGTGCCAGCAGAGATAGTGTGGGGAGTGAAGCTTTCTTT.

The CDR3 region is CASGLVTGVRQPQHF. CDR3 nucleotide sequence: TGTGCTAGTGGTTTGGTAACAGGGGTAAGGCAGCCCCAGCATTTT. The chain uses TRBV12-5 and TRBJ1-5; 7 nucleotides agree with TRBD1. With 0 bases clipped from V and 7 bases from J, the junction kept 6 bases outside the gene matches. The CDR3 covers 15 residues. Germline CDR1 is LGHNT and CDR2 is FRNRAP.

The rearrangement links TRBV2 to TRBJ1-6; the match to TRBD1 covers 7 bases. The CDR3 has 13 residues. Germline CDR1 reads SNHLY; CDR2 reads FYNNEI. The CDR3 DNA sequence: TGTGTCGGTTGGACAGGTATTAATTCACCCCTCCACTTT. Translated, it gives CVGWTGINSPLHF.

The chain carries TRBV2 and TRBJ2-1; 9 nucleotides agree with TRBD1. CDR1 is SNHLY, CDR2 FYNNEI, per germline. J lost 7 bases, V lost 7 bases, and 11 bases had no gene match. CDR3 size: 15 residues. The CDR3 DNA sequence: TGTGCCAGCATCTCCGGGACAGGGAAAAATAATGAGCAGTTCTTC. Encoded protein: CASISGTGKNNEQFF.

V and J are TRBV7-8 and TRBJ2-6; a weak D match, TRBD1 (6 bases). Germline assignment: CDR1 SGHVS and CDR2 FQNEAQ. This CDR3 comprises 18 residues. V lost 3 bases and J lost 2, with 17 bases in between. As DNA, the CDR3 is TGTGCCAGCAGCTTCGACTCGATCAGGGGTGCTGGGGCCAACGTCCTGACTTTC. This codes for CASSFDSIRGAGANVLTF.

The chain combines TRBV7-6 with TRBJ1-3; 7 nucleotides align to TRBD1. CDR3 length: 15 amino acids. Germline trimming cut 1 base from V and 1 base from J; bases unmatched to any gene: 1. Germline CDR1 and CDR2: SGHVS and FNYEAQ. CDR3 loop: CASSLDRGSGNTIYF. The CDR3 bases are TGTGCCAGCAGCTTAGACAGGGGATCTGGAAACACCATATATTTT.

This rearrangement joins TRBV11-2 to TRBJ2-7; maybe TRBD1 (5 bases). The CDR3 has 16 residues. Germline CDR1 is SGHAT and CDR2 is FQNNGV. V was cut by 0 bases and J by 3 bases, with 15 bases left in between. CDR3 sequence (DNA): TGTGCCAGCAGCTTAGATTCCGCCAGGGCCAACTACGAGCAGTACTTC. Protein product: CASSLDSARANYEQYF.

The chain recombines TRBV4-2 with TRBJ1-1; the D gene is possibly TRBD1 (6 bases). Trimming removed 1 base at V and 4 bases at J, with 16 bases between. The CDR3 has 16 residues. Germline V lookup: CDR1 LGHNA, CDR2 YNFKEQ. For the CDR3, the DNA is TGTGCCAGCAGCCAAGTGGGCAGACAGGCCCTCACTGAAGCTTTCTTT. Translated, it gives CASSQVGRQALTEAFF.

The table lists this clone with a few counts. The V gene is TRBV9, the J gene TRBJ2-3, with TRBD2 matching over 8 bases. Trimming at V came to 4 bases and at J to 0 bases, leaving 4 bases not matched to a gene. The CDR3 extends over 15 amino acids. Germline values: CDR1 SGDLS, CDR2 YYNGEE. The CDR3 DNA reads as TGTGCCAGCAGCAAAGCGGGGGTAAGCACAGATACGCAGTATTTT. Its translation is CASSKAGVSTDTQYF.

This clone was seen a handful of times. The V call is TRBV18, the J call TRBJ1-1; 8 bases match TRBD1. Looked up from germline, CDR1 is KGHSH and CDR2 is LQKENI. The CDR3 has 14 residues. The V segment lost 3 bases and the J segment 3 bases; nucleotides outside the gene matches: 3. The CDR3 bases are TGTGCCAGCTCACCTAACAGGGGGGACACTGAAGCTTTCTTT. The encoded protein is CASSPNRGDTEAFF.

The chain has TRBV7-8 and TRBJ2-3; 7 nucleotides match TRBD2. Germline values: CDR1 SGHVS, CDR2 FQNEAQ. The CDR3 runs 15 residues. J was trimmed by 1 base and V by 3 bases; bases with no gene match: 4. DNA of the CDR3: TGTGCCAGCAGCTTCTCTCTAGCGGGCACAGATACGCAGTATTTT. Translation gives CASSFSLAGTDTQYF. The full variable domain, with the rest looked up from reference TRBV7-8 and TRBJ2-3, is GAGVSQSPRYKVAKRGQDVALRCDPISGHVSLFWYQQALGQGPEFLTYFQNEAQLDKSGLPSDRFFAERPEGSVSTLKIQRTQQEDSAVYLCASSFSLAGTDTQYFGPGTRLTVL.

In this sample, this clone turned up a few times. The chain links TRBV11-3 to TRBJ2-2, with TRBD2 matching 9 bases. The CDR3 sequence is 16 residues long. The germline CDR1 and CDR2 sequences are SGHNT and YENEEA. V lost 5 bases to trimming and J lost 6 bases; unmatched junction nucleotides: 10. Here the CDR3 DNA reads TGTGCCAGCAGCCCCGCGGGCGGGGGGGCGTCCGGGGAGCTGTTTTTT. It is translated as CASSPAGGGASGELFF.

This clone was picked up a small number of times. The chain links TRBV30 to TRBJ2-2, with 10 bases identical to TRBD2. Trimming took 5 bases from V and 5 from J; bases not matched to a gene: 5. CDR1 and CDR2 from the germline V gene are GTSNPN and SVGIG (reference sequence). The CDR3 runs to 14 residues. The CDR3 bases are TGTGCCTGGGGAGCGGGGGGGCCAACCGGGGAGCTGTTTTTT. Encoded protein: CAWGAGGPTGELFF.

The chain couples TRBV28 to TRBJ1-1; no reliable D call. Germline CDR1 is MDHEN and CDR2 is SYDVKM. The CDR3 consists of 15 residues. Trimming removed 7 bases from V and 2 bases from J, with 17 bases in between. The CDR3 here is CASIRGSGINTEAFF. Written as DNA, the CDR3 is TGTGCCAGCATTCGGGGTTCGGGGATTAACACTGAAGCTTTCTTT.

The chain employs TRBV12-1 and TRBJ1-4; the table assigns TRBD1, which was not confirmed against the DNA. TRBV12-1 is a known pseudogene. CDR3 length: 16 amino acids. As DNA, the CDR3 is TGTGCCAGCAGCCTCGGTTACAGGGGGTTTAGTGAAAAACTGTTTTTT. Translation gives CASSLGYRGFSEKLFF.

The rearrangement joins TRBV4-2 to TRBJ2-1, with 8 bases that match TRBD1. V shed 4 bases and J 6 bases; nucleotides not matched to a gene: 11. The CDR3 loop spans 16 amino acids. Germline CDR1 and CDR2: LGHNA and YNFKEQ. The CDR3 DNA sequence: TGTGCCAGCAGCCGGGCCGAGGACAGGGAAATCAATGAGCAGTTCTTC. It yields the protein CASSRAEDREINEQFF.

The rearrangement links TRBV11-2 to TRBJ2-7; TRBD2 matches at 8 bases. Germline V lookup: CDR1 SGHAT, CDR2 FQNNGV. Trimming cost V 5 bases and J 0 bases; bases outside gene matches: 3. CDR3 length: 14 residues. The CDR3 DNA is TGTGCCAGCAGCGCGCGGGGGGCCTCCTACGAGCAGTACTTC. Translated, it gives CASSARGASYEQYF.

The CDR3 is CASSQVAWGQGNEQFF. The CDR3, as DNA: TGTGCCAGCAGCCAAGTCGCCTGGGGACAGGGTAATGAGCAGTTCTTC. This chain connects TRBV3-1 (or the pseudogene TRBV3-2) to TRBJ2-1, with 9 bases identical to TRBD1. This CDR3 has 16 amino acids. Germline lookup yields CDR1 LGHDT and CDR2 YNNKEL (reference sequence). V lost 1 base to trimming and J lost 7 bases; unmatched junction nucleotides: 8.

The genes are TRBV28 and TRBJ1-1; D remains unclear. Trimming left V 3 bases short and J 4 bases short, with 15 bases between. Germline lookup yields CDR1 MDHEN and CDR2 SYDVKM. The CDR3 is 15 residues long. CDR3 region: CASSFVSRGGTEAFF. For the CDR3, the DNA is TGTGCCAGCAGTTTTGTGAGCAGAGGCGGCACTGAAGCTTTCTTT. Full variable domain (missing parts from reference TRBV28 and TRBJ1-1): DVKVTQSSRYLVKRTGEKVFLECVQDMDHENMFWYRQDPGLGLRLIYFSYDVKMKEKGDIPEGYSVSREKKERFSLILESASTNQTSMYLCASSFVSRGGTEAFFGQGTRLTVV.

J is TRBJ2-7 and V is TRBV19; 9 positions agree with TRBD1. There are 14 residues in the CDR3. V shed 5 bases, J shed 5 bases, and the junction held 7 bases outside the gene matches. Per germline, CDR1 LNHDA and CDR2 SQIVND (reference sequence). The CDR3, as DNA: TGTGCCAGTAGTCGACAGGGGGGTTATGACGAGCAGTACTTC. Encoded protein: CASSRQGGYDEQYF.